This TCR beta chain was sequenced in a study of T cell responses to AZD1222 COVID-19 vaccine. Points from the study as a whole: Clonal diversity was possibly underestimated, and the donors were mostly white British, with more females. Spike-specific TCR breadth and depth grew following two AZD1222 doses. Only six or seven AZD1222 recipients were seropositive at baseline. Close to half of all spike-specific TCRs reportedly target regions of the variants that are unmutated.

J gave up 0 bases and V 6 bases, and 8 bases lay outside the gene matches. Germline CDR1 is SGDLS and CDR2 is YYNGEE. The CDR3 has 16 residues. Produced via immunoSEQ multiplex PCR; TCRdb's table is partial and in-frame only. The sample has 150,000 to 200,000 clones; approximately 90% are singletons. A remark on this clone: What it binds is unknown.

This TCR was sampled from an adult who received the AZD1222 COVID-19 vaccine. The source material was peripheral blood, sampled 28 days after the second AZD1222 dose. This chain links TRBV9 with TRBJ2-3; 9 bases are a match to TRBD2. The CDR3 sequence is CASTQRGTSSTDTQYF. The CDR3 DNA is TGTGCCAGCACCCAACGGGGGACTAGCAGCACAGATACGCAGTATTTT. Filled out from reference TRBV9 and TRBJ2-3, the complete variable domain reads DSGVTQTPKHLITATGQRVTLRCSPRSGDLSVYWYQQSLDQGLQFLIQYYNGEERAKGNILERFSAQQFPDLHSELNLSSLELGDSALYFCASTQRGTSSTDTQYFGPGTRLTVL.